The 12 T cell receptor beta chains listed next were all sequenced from one sample in a study of identical twins. A single record per CDR3 protein comes from TCRdb applying MiXCR to the 5' RACE reads. The repertoire holds 310,000 or so distinct CDR3 sequences, roughly 8.6% seen once, with approximately 6.5% in the top ten. The data were also submitted as part of a second study, on yellow fever vaccine responses in identical twins.

The sample taken for sequencing was CD8+ T cells sorted from blood. These receptors all come from a woman between 18 and 29 years old in good health.

The rearrangement links TRBV6-1 to TRBJ2-3; D perhaps matches TRBD2 (5 bases). The CDR3 length is 16 residues. Trimming took 7 bases from V and 0 from J, leaving 17 bases between them. Germline V CDR1 and CDR2: MNHNS, SASEGT. CDR3 bases: TGTGCCAGCACCCACGGGGTGGAAACTAGCACAGATACGCAGTATTTT. It yields the protein CASTHGVETSTDTQYF.

This clonotype was recorded many times. The J gene is TRBJ2-2, the V gene TRBV29-1, with D unclear. The V gene's germline CDR1 is SQVTM and CDR2 ANQGSEA. The ends were cut back, 4 bases at V and 2 bases at J, with 5 bases in the middle. CDR3 length equals 12 residues. CDR3 nucleotide sequence: TGCAGCGTTGTATCCAACACCGGGGAGCTGTTTTTT. Encoded protein: CSVVSNTGELFF.

The DNA for the CDR3 is TGTGCCAGCAGTTTCTACAGGGGGCGAACAGAGACCCAGTACTTC. This codes for CASSFYRGRTETQYF. V is TRBV28 and J is TRBJ2-5, with 9 nucleotides matching TRBD1. From germline, CDR1 is MDHEN and CDR2 SYDVKM. The J segment lost 4 bases and the V segment lost 3 bases, leaving 6 bases of the junction unmatched. This CDR3 region has 15 residues.

This clonotype was counted ten times or more. The chain uses TRBV29-1 and TRBJ2-1; D possibly corresponds to TRBD2 (5 bases). CDR1 and CDR2 from the germline V gene are SQVTM and ANQGSEA. The germline V and J ends were trimmed by 1 base and 10 bases, with 17 bases remaining between them. This CDR3 is 14 amino acids long. The CDR3 loop reads CSVEVARLSQEQFF. CDR3 DNA: TGCAGCGTTGAAGTAGCGAGACTCTCGCAGGAGCAGTTCTTC.

The chain joins TRBV7-8 to TRBJ1-5, with no clear D. The CDR3 runs to 15 residues. CDR1 and CDR2 from the germline V gene are SGHVS and FQNEAQ. V gave up 0 bases and J gave up 3 bases, with 9 bases separating them. CDR3 in amino acids: CASSLAEQHNQPQHF. CDR3 nucleotide sequence: TGTGCCAGCAGCTTAGCTGAACAACACAATCAGCCCCAGCATTTT.

The gene calls are TRBV6-5 and TRBJ2-7; TRBD2 matches 8 bases. This CDR3 has 13 residues. V shed 2 bases, J shed 6 bases, and the junction held 3 bases outside the gene matches. The germline V gene encodes CDR1 MNHEY and CDR2 SVGAGI. CDR3 residues: CASSYSGSGEQYF. CDR3 sequence (DNA): TGTGCCAGCAGTTACAGCGGGAGCGGCGAGCAGTACTTC.

This clonotype occurred a few times. The V gene is TRBV5-6, the J gene TRBJ2-3; 9 bases agree with TRBD1. The CDR3 loop spans 15 amino acids. Germline assignment: CDR1 SGHDT and CDR2 YYEEEE. V was pared by 0 bases and J by 3 bases, with 2 bases of the junction left unmatched. DNA of the CDR3: TGTGCCAGCAGCTTGGGGACAGGGGTGACAGATACGCAGTATTTT. This encodes CASSLGTGVTDTQYF. The entire variable domain, with the rest obtained from reference TRBV5-6 and TRBJ2-3, is as follows: DAGVTQSPTHLIKTRGQQVTLRCSPKSGHDTVSWYQQALGQGPQFIFQYYEEEERQRGNFPDRFSGHQFPNYSSELNVNALLLGDSALYLCASSLGTGVTDTQYFGPGTRLTVL.

This clonotype was observed at least ten times. V and J are TRBV28 and TRBJ2-4; a possible D gene is TRBD1 (6 bases). The CDR3 runs 15 residues. Germline CDR1 is MDHEN and CDR2 is SYDVKM. Trimming left V 6 bases short and J 10 bases short, with 22 bases between. The CDR3 here is CASRTDYLGQGIQYF. The DNA of the CDR3 is TGTGCCAGCAGGACAGACTACCTGGGGCAGGGGATTCAGTACTTC. Drawing the rest from reference TRBV28 and TRBJ2-4, the complete variable domain is DVKVTQSSRYLVKRTGEKVFLECVQDMDHENMFWYRQDPGLGLRLIYFSYDVKMKEKGDIPEGYSVSREKKERFSLILESASTNQTSMYLCASRTDYLGQGIQYFGAGTRLSVL.

This clonotype was picked up a small number of times. V and J are TRBV6-2 or TRBV6-3 and TRBJ2-1; possible D gene TRBD2, 6 bases. The germline CDR1 and CDR2 sequences are MNHEY and SVGEGT. The CDR3 contains 16 residues. V was pared by 4 bases and J by 4 bases, with 17 bases between. CDR3 nucleotide sequence: TGTGCCAGCAGTTTAACGGAGGGCGCCCTATACAATGAGCAGTTCTTC. Residues: CASSLTEGALYNEQFF.

The CDR3 nucleotides read TGTGCCAGCAGCCAATCCCAGCTTCGGGAGCAGTACTTC. This encodes CASSQSQLREQYF. The chain combines TRBV16 with TRBJ2-7; D gene ambiguous. V lost 0 bases to trimming and J lost 7 bases, with 10 bases between them. This CDR3 is 13 amino acids long. The germline V gene has CDR1 KGHSY and CDR2 FQNENV.

This clonotype was observed a few times. No DNA is shown, since the ends of the CDR3 on it are uncertain; the CDR3 is the one TCRdb lists. The chain carries TRBV5-5 and TRBJ2-2; the table assigns TRBD2, which was not confirmed against the DNA. Germline V gene data show CDR1 as SGHKS and CDR2 as YYEKEE (reference sequence). The CDR3 comprises 16 residues, both ends counted. CDR3 protein: CASSLVLAGAGELFFF.

This clonotype was detected many times. The chain carries TRBV7-9 and TRBJ2-1, with 11 bases identical to TRBD2. Germline V gene lookup returns CDR1 SEHNR and CDR2 FQNEAQ (reference sequence). This CDR3 is 15 amino acids long. Germline trimming cut 2 bases from V and 7 bases from J; bases unmatched to any gene: 4. The CDR3 nucleotides are TGTGCCAGCAGCTTAATAGCGGGAGGGACTAATGAGCAGTTCTTC. It codes for CASSLIAGGTNEQFF.